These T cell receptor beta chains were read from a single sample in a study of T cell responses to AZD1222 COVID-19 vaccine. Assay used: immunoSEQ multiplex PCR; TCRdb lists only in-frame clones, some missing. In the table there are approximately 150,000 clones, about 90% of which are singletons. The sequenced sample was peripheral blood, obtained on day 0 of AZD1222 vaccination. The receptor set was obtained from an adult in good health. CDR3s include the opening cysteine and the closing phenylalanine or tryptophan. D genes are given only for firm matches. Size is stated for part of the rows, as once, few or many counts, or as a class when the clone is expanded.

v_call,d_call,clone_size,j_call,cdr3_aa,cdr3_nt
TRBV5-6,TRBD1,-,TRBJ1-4,CASSSPTGGVEKLFF,TGTGCCAGCAGCTCACCGACAGGGGGAGTAGAAAAACTGTTTTTT
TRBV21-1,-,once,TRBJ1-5,CAIPRTYLAIYSNQPQHF,TGTGCCATCCCGAGGACGTATTTAGCGATTTATAGCAATCAGCCCCAGCATTTT
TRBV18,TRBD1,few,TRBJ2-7,CASSKQGALYEQYF,TGTGCCAGCTCAAAACAGGGGGCCCTGTACGAGCAGTACTTC
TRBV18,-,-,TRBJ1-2,CASSPQAGRGYTF,TGTGCCAGCTCACCACAAGCAGGGAGAGGCTACACCTTC
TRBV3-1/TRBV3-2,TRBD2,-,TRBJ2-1,CASSQLKREGLNEQFF,TGTGCCAGCAGCCAGCTTAAGCGGGAGGGCCTCAATGAGCAGTTCTTC
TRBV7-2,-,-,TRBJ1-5,CASSDSMFSNQPQHF,TGTGCCAGCAGCGACTCGATGTTTAGCAATCAGCCCCAGCATTTT
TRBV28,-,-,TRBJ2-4,CASTGSVAKNIQYF,TGTGCCAGCACTGGCTCCGTAGCCAAAAACATTCAGTACTTC
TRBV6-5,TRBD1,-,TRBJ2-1,CASSTGTGDYNEQFF,TGTGCCAGCAGTACCGGGACAGGGGATTACAATGAGCAGTTCTTC
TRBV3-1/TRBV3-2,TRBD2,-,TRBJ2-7,CASSPGGLAGGPHSYEQYF,TGTGCCAGCAGCCCCGGGGGACTAGCGGGAGGTCCGCACTCCTACGAGCAGTACTTC
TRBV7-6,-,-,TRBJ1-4,CASSATASGATNEKLFF,TGTGCCAGCAGCGCGACAGCCTCGGGGGCAACTAATGAAAAACTGTTTTTT
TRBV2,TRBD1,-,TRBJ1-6,CASSEWGDSNSPLHF,TGTGCCAGCAGTGAATGGGGGGACAGCAATTCACCCCTCCACTTT
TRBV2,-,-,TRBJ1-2,CASSSTGTKGYGYTF,TGTGCCAGCAGTTCTACAGGGACGAAGGGCTATGGCTACACCTTC
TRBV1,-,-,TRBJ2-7,CTSSQDPPKDRVGTYEQYF,TGCACCAGCAGCCAAGACCCCCCTAAAGACAGGGTTGGGACCTACGAGCAGTACTTC
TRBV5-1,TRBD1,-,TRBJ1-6,CASSYRDRDSPLHF,TGCGCCAGCAGCTACCGGGACAGGGATTCACCCCTCCACTTT
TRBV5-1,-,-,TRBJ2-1,CASSSRERASSYNEQFF,TGCGCCAGCAGCTCCCGGGAGCGGGCGAGCTCCTACAATGAGCAGTTCTTC
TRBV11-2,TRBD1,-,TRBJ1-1,CATIIQGARSEAFF,TGTGCCACAATAATCCAGGGGGCGCGATCTGAAGCTTTCTTT
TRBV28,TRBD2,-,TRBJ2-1,CASSPLGLAGLYNEQFF,TGTGCCAGCAGCCCCCTCGGACTAGCGGGGTTATACAATGAGCAGTTCTTC
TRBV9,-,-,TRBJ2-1,CASSATRTYNEQFF,TGTGCCAGCAGCGCGACTAGAACCTACAATGAGCAGTTCTTC
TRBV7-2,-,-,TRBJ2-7,CASSSLNSYEQYF,TGTGCCAGCAGCTCACTAAACTCCTACGAGCAGTACTTC
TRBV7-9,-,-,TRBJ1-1,CASSPGVGTEAFF,TGTGCCAGCAGCCCAGGGGTAGGGACTGAAGCTTTCTTT
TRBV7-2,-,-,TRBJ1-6,CASRLGHLPGNSPLHF,TGTGCCAGCAGACTCGGACATTTACCCGGAAATTCACCCCTCCACTTT
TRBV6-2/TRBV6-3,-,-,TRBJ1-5,CASSRAPNQPQHF,TGTGCCAGCAGTAGGGCCCCCAATCAGCCCCAGCATTTT
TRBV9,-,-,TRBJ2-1,CASSVDPGAYNEQFF,TGTGCCAGCAGCGTAGACCCGGGGGCCTACAATGAGCAGTTCTTC
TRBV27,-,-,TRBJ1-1,CASSLQGLNTEAFF,TGTGCCAGCAGTTTACAGGGCCTGAACACTGAAGCTTTCTTT
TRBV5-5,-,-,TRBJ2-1,CASSLEGASGPGAYEQFF,TGTGCCAGCAGCTTAGAGGGGGCGTCCGGTCCGGGGGCTTATGAGCAGTTCTTC
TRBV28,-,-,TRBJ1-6,CASSAGTEWTFSYNSPLHF,TGTGCCAGCAGTGCTGGGACGGAGTGGACGTTCTCCTATAATTCACCCCTCCACTTT
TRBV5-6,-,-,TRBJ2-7,CASSLGRSEQYF,TGTGCCAGCAGCTTGGGGAGGTCCGAGCAGTACTTC
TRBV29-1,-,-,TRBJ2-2,CSVTANTGELFF,TGCAGCGTTACAGCTAACACCGGGGAGCTGTTTTTT